This TCR beta chain was recorded in a study of T cells in Graves' hyperthyroidism and ophthalmopathy. This clonotype appeared many times. The TCR beta CDR3 regions underwent amplification using RNA transcripts as the source. HTBI primers were the set used in a first-round RT-PCR of the TCR CDR3. Each CDR3 protein is one row after TCRdb ran MiXCR on the multiplex PCR reads. The sample holds roughly 170,000 distinct CDR3 sequences; 15% to 20% are singletons and the top ten take 29%. V gave up 2 bases and J gave up 5 bases, with 18 bases separating them. The germline CDR1 and CDR2 sequences are MNHEY and SMNVEV (reference sequence). The CDR3 runs to 17 residues.

The receptor comes from a woman in her forties or fifties with Graves' hyperthyroidism. J is TRBJ2-2 and V is TRBV27; D may match TRBD1 or TRBD2 (5 bases each). The specimen sequenced was blood. Here the CDR3 reads CASSLTSRGSGTGELFF. The CDR3 DNA reads as TGTGCCAGCAGTTTAACGTCGAGGGGCTCGGGAACCGGGGAGCTGTTTTTT.